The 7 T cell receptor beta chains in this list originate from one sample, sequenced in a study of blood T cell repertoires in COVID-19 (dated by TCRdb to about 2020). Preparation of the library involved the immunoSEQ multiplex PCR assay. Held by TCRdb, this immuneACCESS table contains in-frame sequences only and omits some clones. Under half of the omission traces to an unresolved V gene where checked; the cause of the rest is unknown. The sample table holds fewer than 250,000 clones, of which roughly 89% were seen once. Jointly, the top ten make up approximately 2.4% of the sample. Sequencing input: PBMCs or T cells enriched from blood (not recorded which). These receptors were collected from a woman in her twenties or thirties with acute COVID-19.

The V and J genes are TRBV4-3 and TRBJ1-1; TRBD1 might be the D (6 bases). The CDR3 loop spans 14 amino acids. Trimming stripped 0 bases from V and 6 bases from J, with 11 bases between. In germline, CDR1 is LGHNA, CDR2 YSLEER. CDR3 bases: TGCGCCAGCAGCCAAGACCAGGGGACGGCTGAAGCTTTCTTT. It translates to CASSQDQGTAEAFF.

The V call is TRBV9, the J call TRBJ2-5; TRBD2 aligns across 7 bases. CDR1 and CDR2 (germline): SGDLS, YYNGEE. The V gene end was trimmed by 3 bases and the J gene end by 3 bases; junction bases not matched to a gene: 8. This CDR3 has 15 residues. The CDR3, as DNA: TGTGCCAGCAGCGCGGAGGGACTATCTAAAGAGACCCAGTACTTC. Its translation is CASSAEGLSKETQYF.

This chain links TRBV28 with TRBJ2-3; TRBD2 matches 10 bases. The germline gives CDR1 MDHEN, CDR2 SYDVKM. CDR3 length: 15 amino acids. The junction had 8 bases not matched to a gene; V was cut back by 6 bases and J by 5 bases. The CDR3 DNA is TGTGCCAGCAGCAACCTAGCGGGGGCTCTAGATACGCAGTATTTT. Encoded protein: CASSNLAGALDTQYF.

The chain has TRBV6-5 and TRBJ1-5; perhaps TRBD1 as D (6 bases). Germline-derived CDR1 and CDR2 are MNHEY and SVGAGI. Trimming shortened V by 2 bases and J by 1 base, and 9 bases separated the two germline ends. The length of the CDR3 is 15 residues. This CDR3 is CASSYGGASNQPQHF. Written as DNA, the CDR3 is TGTGCCAGCAGTTACGGGGGGGCCAGCAATCAGCCCCAGCATTTT.

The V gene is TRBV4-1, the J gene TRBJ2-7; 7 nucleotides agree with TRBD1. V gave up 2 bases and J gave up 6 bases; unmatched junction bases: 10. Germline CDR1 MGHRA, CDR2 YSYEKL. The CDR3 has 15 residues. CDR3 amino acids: CASSQRTGTLPEQYF. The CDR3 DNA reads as TGCGCCAGCAGCCAACGGACAGGAACGCTCCCCGAGCAGTACTTC.

CDR3 sequence (DNA): TGTGCCAGCAGCTCCTCGGGGACTCCTTATGGCTACACCTTC. Its translation is CASSSSGTPYGYTF. The chain is built from TRBV7-8 and TRBJ1-2; D is possibly TRBD1 (5 bases). Germline CDR1 and CDR2: SGHVS and FQNEAQ. The CDR3 runs to 14 residues. V dropped 4 bases and J dropped 5 bases, with 14 bases sitting between them.

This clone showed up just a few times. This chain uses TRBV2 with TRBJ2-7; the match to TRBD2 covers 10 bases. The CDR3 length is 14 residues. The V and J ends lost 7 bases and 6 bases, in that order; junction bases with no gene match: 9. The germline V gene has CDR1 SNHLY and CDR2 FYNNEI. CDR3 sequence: CASKRGGLSGEQYF. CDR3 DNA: TGTGCCAGCAAGCGGGGGGGCCTTTCTGGCGAGCAGTACTTC.